This T cell receptor (beta chain) is drawn from a study of blood T cell repertoires in COVID-19. Study at large: COVID-19 samples, acute and convalescent, were from the United States, Italy and Spain. PBMCs, B-cell-depleted T cells, or T cells provided the cDNA or gDNA that made up the material.

Sequenced by immunoSEQ multiplex PCR; TCRdb stores in-frame clones only, minus some. The sample contains almost 250,000 clones, around nine tenths of which appear only once. The clonotype comes from a woman aged 55-70 years who had recovered from COVID-19. The material sequenced was peripheral blood.

The CDR3 DNA sequence: TGTGCCAGCTCACCGACAGGGGGCTGGGACACTGAAGCTTTCTTT. Translating gives CASSPTGGWDTEAFF. The chain recombines TRBV18 with TRBJ1-1; 10 bases are shared with TRBD1. The CDR3 runs 15 residues. V was pared by 3 bases and J by 3 bases, with 4 bases of the junction left unmatched. The V gene's germline CDR1 is KGHSH and CDR2 LQKENI.